The T cell receptor (beta chain) under discussion was sequenced for a study of molecular identifiers for immune sequencing clone quantification. Study-wide background: Replicate experiments divided RNA from 20,000 or 100,000 naive CD8 cells into five parts and sequenced four. Findings and caveats of the study: Under 1% of molecules in naive cells, but over 99% of effector molecules, belonged to clones above 20 RNA copies.

As regards this clonotype: The antigen remains unidentified.

Based on a CD8+CD4-CCR7+CD45RA+ profile, naive CD8 T cells were sorted. MiXCR, applied by TCRdb to the PCR reads, yields one record per CDR3 protein. The table lists over 35,000 distinct CDR3 sequences, under 20% of them singletons, with less than 9% in the top ten. V lost 6 bases and J 8 bases, leaving 8 bases between the germline ends. The V gene's germline CDR1 is LNHDA and CDR2 SQIVND (reference sequence). The CDR3 loop spans 11 amino acids. The sequenced material came from naive CD8+ T cells from blood, with Jurkat cell RNA spiked in. The subset was: FACS-sorted CD8+CD4-CCR7+CD45RA+ naive T cells. The chain combines TRBV19 with TRBJ2-1; no firm D call. The source is a human donor in good health. Some libraries in this study had Jurkat cell RNA spiked in. The CDR3 nucleotides are TGTGCCAGTAGGACGAGGTATGAGCAGTTCTTC. Translated: CASRTRYEQFF.